These 28 T cell receptor beta chains came from one sample sequenced in a study of Ad26.COV2.S vaccination and SARS-CoV-2 variants. Only in-frame clones appear in the TCRdb table, and some are missing; sequencing was by immunoSEQ multiplex PCR. Of a few hundred thousand clones in the sample, around 90% were seen once. Treatment reported: roughly 18 received Ad26.COV2.S at low or high dose, single or two shots; roughly 5 received placebo; per-sample allocation not given. The samples were gathered on day 63 after the first injection of vaccine or placebo. The sequences come from peripheral blood, collected in a trial of Ad26.COV2.S vaccine versus placebo. All receptors derive from a person aged 18-60 years who received the Ad26.COV2.S COVID-19 vaccine or a placebo.

V is TRBV19 and J is TRBJ2-5; D unresolved. V lost 4 bases to trimming and J lost 4 bases, with 7 bases between them. CDR1 is LNHDA and CDR2 is SQIVND in the germline V gene (reference sequence). There are 12 residues in the CDR3. The CDR3 coding sequence is TGTGCCAGTAGTAAATCCGGAGAGACCCAGTACTTC. Translation: CASSKSGETQYF. Using reference TRBV19 and TRBJ2-5 for the parts outside the CDR3, the full variable domain is DGGITQSPKYLFRKEGQNVTLSCEQNLNHDAMYWYRQDPGQGLRLIYYSQIVNDFQKGDIAEGYSVSREKKESFPLTVTSAQKNPTAFYLCASSKSGETQYFGPGTRLLVL.

This rearrangement joins TRBV4-2 to TRBJ1-1; TRBD1 matches 7 bases. CDR1 and CDR2 from the germline V gene are LGHNA and YNFKEQ. This CDR3 is 15 amino acids long. Unmatched junction bases numbered 5, after V lost 4 bases and J lost 0 bases. The CDR3 protein is CASSLTGTMNTEAFF. The CDR3 DNA follows: TGTGCCAGCAGCCTGACAGGGACCATGAACACTGAAGCTTTCTTT.

The chain uses TRBV4-2 and TRBJ2-3; D is ambiguous. V was shortened by 1 base and J by 6 bases, with 5 bases between the two germline ends. In germline, CDR1 is LGHNA, CDR2 YNFKEQ. The CDR3 loop spans 12 amino acids. The DNA for the CDR3 is TGTGCCAGCAGCCAAGGGCCTGATACGCAGTATTTT. Residues: CASSQGPDTQYF.

This rearrangement joins TRBV7-3 to TRBJ2-2; 15 nucleotides line up with TRBD2. V shed 4 bases, J shed 5 bases, and the junction held 5 bases outside the gene matches. This CDR3 is built from 17 residues. Per the germline V gene, CDR1 is SGHTA and CDR2 is FQGTGA. The DNA for the CDR3 is TGTGCCAGCAGCTCCGCCGGGACTAGCGGGAGGACCGGGGAGCTGTTTTTT. It encodes CASSSAGTSGRTGELFF.

V and J are TRBV5-1 and TRBJ1-1; 7 bases match TRBD1. The CDR3 has 16 amino acids. Germline trimming cut 3 bases from V and 2 bases from J; bases unmatched to any gene: 10. CDR1 SGHRS and CDR2 YFSETQ come from the germline V gene. CDR3: CASSYWDSYSNTEAFF. The CDR3 DNA follows: TGCGCCAGCAGCTATTGGGACAGTTACTCAAACACTGAAGCTTTCTTT.

The rearrangement uses TRBV4-1 and TRBJ2-7, with TRBD1 matching 9 bases. CDR1 and CDR2 (germline): MGHRA, YSYEKL. The ends lost 4 bases at V and 3 bases at J; junction bases unmatched: 10. The CDR3 contains 16 residues. CDR3 coding DNA: TGCGCCAGCAGCCCAGCCGCCGGGACAGGGCACTACGAGCAGTACTTC. As protein: CASSPAAGTGHYEQYF.

V gene TRBV7-3 combines with J gene TRBJ2-2; TRBD2 matches 8 bases. Germline trimming cut 2 bases from V and 2 bases from J; bases unmatched to any gene: 4. Germline V gives CDR1 SGHTA, CDR2 FQGTGA. This CDR3 is 16 amino acids long. The CDR3 is CASSLQGTSNTGELFF. The CDR3 bases are TGTGCCAGCAGCTTACAGGGGACTAGTAACACCGGGGAGCTGTTTTTT.

The rearrangement uses TRBV2 and TRBJ2-1; no clear D gene. Looked up from germline, CDR1 is SNHLY and CDR2 is FYNNEI. The V gene lost 7 bases and the J gene lost 7 bases, with 5 bases spanning the gap. CDR3 length: 10 residues. The CDR3 is CASKMNEQFF. The CDR3 DNA sequence: TGTGCCAGCAAAATGAATGAGCAGTTCTTC.

The J gene is TRBJ1-2, the V gene TRBV7-9, with TRBD1 as a possible D gene (5 bases). CDR1 SEHNR and CDR2 FQNEAQ come from the germline V gene (reference sequence). The CDR3 has 11 amino acids. Trimming took off 10 bases at V and 4 bases at J, with 10 bases between the two ends. CDR3 sequence (DNA): TGTGCCACCGGGGGGGTCTATGGCTACACCTTC. This encodes CATGGVYGYTF.

There are a few counts of this clone. The V and J genes are TRBV18 and TRBJ2-3, with D unresolved. Per the germline V gene, CDR1 is KGHSH and CDR2 is LQKENI. V was shortened by 6 bases and J by 0 bases, with 10 bases between the two germline ends. The CDR3 length is 14 residues. CDR3 DNA sequence: TGTGCCAGCTCTAGGCAGGCGAGCACAGATACGCAGTATTTT. This sequence encodes CASSRQASTDTQYF. Variable domain in full (rest from reference TRBV18 and TRBJ2-3): NAGVMQNPRHLVRRRGQEARLRCSPMKGHSHVYWYRQLPEEGLKFMVYLQKENIIDESGMPKERFSAEFPKEGPSILRIQQVVRGDSAAYFCASSRQASTDTQYFGPGTRLTVL.

This sequence joins TRBV30 and TRBJ2-3, with 9 bases aligning to TRBD2. V lost 6 bases and J lost 6; bases outside the gene matches: 7. Germline CDR1 GTSNPN, CDR2 SVGIG (reference sequence). This CDR3 region has 13 residues. CDR3 loop: CACSGGTQDTQYF. The DNA of the CDR3 is TGTGCCTGTAGCGGGGGTACCCAGGATACGCAGTATTTT. The entire variable domain, with the rest obtained from reference TRBV30 and TRBJ2-3, is as follows: SQTIHQWPATLVQPVGSPLSLECTVEGTSNPNLYWYRQAAGRGLQLLFYSVGIGQISSEVPQNLSASRPQDRQFILSSKKLLLSDSGFYLCACSGGTQDTQYFGPGTRLTVL.

The chain is built from TRBV5-5 and TRBJ2-7, with D tentatively TRBD1 (5 bases). Per the germline V gene, CDR1 is SGHKS and CDR2 is YYEKEE (reference sequence). Between the trimmed V and J ends, which lost 0 bases and 2 bases, there was a span of 12 bases. There are 15 residues in the CDR3. The DNA of the CDR3 is TGTGCCAGCAGCTTGGTGGACAACCATGCCTACGAGCAGTACGTC. Encoded protein: CASSLVDNHAYEQYV.

The V gene is TRBV30, the J gene TRBJ2-1; D call uncertain. This CDR3 comprises 16 residues. V dropped 1 base and J dropped 6 bases, with 19 bases sitting between them. The V gene's germline CDR1 is GTSNPN and CDR2 SVGIG (reference sequence). The CDR3 bases are TGTGCCTGGAGTGGAACTCGGACCAGCCCCCCCAATGAGCAGTTCTTC. Its protein is CAWSGTRTSPPNEQFF. The full variable domain, rest sourced from reference TRBV30 and TRBJ2-1, is SQTIHQWPATLVQPVGSPLSLECTVEGTSNPNLYWYRQAAGRGLQLLFYSVGIGQISSEVPQNLSASRPQDRQFILSSKKLLLSDSGFYLCAWSGTRTSPPNEQFFGPGTRLTVL.

The genes are TRBV15 and TRBJ2-1; D might be TRBD1 or TRBD2, each matching 5 bases. Per germline, CDR1 LNHNV and CDR2 YYDKDF (reference sequence). V gave up 1 base and J gave up 0 bases, with 22 bases separating them. The CDR3 has 20 residues. The CDR3 bases are TGTGCCACCAGCAGAGCGCCGGGACGAAGAGGAAGGGCCTCCTACAATGAGCAGTTCTTC. This codes for CATSRAPGRRGRASYNEQFF.

On this clone itself: A far more abundant clone sits one base away, making this likely a read error. The chain employs TRBV12-3 or TRBV12-4 and TRBJ1-1; the D gene is possibly TRBD1 (5 bases). This CDR3 has 13 amino acids. The V end lost 6 bases, the J end lost 1 base, and 9 bases lay between the germline ends. CDR3 sequence: CASSQTGNTEAFF. CDR3 nucleotide sequence: TGTGCCAGCAGCCAAACAGGGAACACTGAAGCTTTCTTT.

This clone was counted between two and nine times. This chain connects TRBV6-6 to TRBJ2-7, with D possibly being TRBD2 (6 bases). Looked up from germline, CDR1 is MNHNY and CDR2 is SVGAGI (reference sequence). V lost 2 bases, J lost 0 bases, and 11 bases lay in between. This CDR3 spans 15 amino acids. The CDR3 coding sequence is TGTGCCAGCAGTTACGGGGGGACCCTCTCCTACGAGCAGTACTTC. Residues: CASSYGGTLSYEQYF.

The V call is TRBV3-1 (or the pseudogene TRBV3-2), the J call TRBJ1-1, with 7 bases that match TRBD1. Losses at the gene ends were 4 bases for V and 1 base for J; bases not matched to a gene: 9. Germline loops: CDR1 LGHDT, CDR2 YNNKEL (reference sequence). The CDR3 totals 16 residues. The CDR3 protein is CASSPRQGRGNTEAFF. For the CDR3, the DNA is TGTGCCAGCAGCCCTAGACAGGGTAGGGGGAACACTGAAGCTTTCTTT.

This clone was recorded a few times. The V gene is TRBV4-3, the J gene TRBJ2-3, with D maybe TRBD1 (6 bases). Germline V gene lookup returns CDR1 LGHNA and CDR2 YSLEER. V was cut by 3 bases and J by 0 bases, with 16 bases left in between. The CDR3 runs to 17 residues. CDR3 in DNA: TGCGCCAGCAGCCAGGATTTAGCAGGGACAAGCACAGATACGCAGTATTTT. As protein: CASSQDLAGTSTDTQYF.

Here the CDR3 DNA reads TGTGCCAGTAGTATTGGTTACACTGAAGCTTTCTTT. Protein: CASSIGYTEAFF. The chain is built from TRBV19 and TRBJ1-1, with D hard to call. The CDR3 has 12 residues. V was shortened by 3 bases and J by 3 bases, with 5 bases between the two germline ends. The germline gives CDR1 LNHDA, CDR2 SQIVND (reference sequence).

The gene calls are TRBV21-1 and TRBJ1-2; TRBD1 is the table's D call, not checked against the DNA. TRBV21-1 is given as a pseudogene. The CDR3 runs to 11 residues. The CDR3 sequence is CARHRGKGYTF. CDR3 bases: TGTGCCAGGCATAGGGGGAAAGGCTACACCTTC.

This chain links TRBV5-1 with TRBJ2-5; 8 nucleotides line up with TRBD2. Trimming removed 3 bases from V and 2 bases from J; junction bases left unmatched: 6. The CDR3 loop spans 15 amino acids. Germline lookup yields CDR1 SGHRS and CDR2 YFSETQ. CDR3 in DNA: TGCGCCAGCAGCTCCAGCGGGAGAAATCAAGAGACCCAGTACTTC. This encodes CASSSSGRNQETQYF.

The chain recombines TRBV7-2 with TRBJ1-2; tentative D call: TRBD1 (5 bases). Germline values: CDR1 SGHTA, CDR2 FQGNSA. The CDR3 length is 13 residues. The V gene lost 3 bases and the J gene lost 2 bases, with 7 bases spanning the gap. The CDR3 loop reads CASSFGGNYGYTF. Written as DNA, the CDR3 is TGTGCCAGCAGCTTCGGGGGGAACTATGGCTACACCTTC. The variable domain in full, with the rest retrieved from reference TRBV7-2 and TRBJ1-2, is GAGVSQSPSNKVTEKGKDVELRCDPISGHTALYWYRQSLGQGLEFLIYFQGNSAPDKSGLPSDRFSAERTGGSVSTLTIQRTQQEDSAVYLCASSFGGNYGYTFGSGTRLTVV.

This chain uses TRBV10-3 with TRBJ1-5; no reliable D call. Looked up from germline, CDR1 is ENHRY and CDR2 is SYGVKD. The ends were cut back, 0 bases at V and 6 bases at J, with 6 bases in the middle. This CDR3 is 13 amino acids long. The CDR3 here is CAISESTGQPQHF. DNA of the CDR3: TGTGCCATCAGTGAGTCGACGGGTCAGCCCCAGCATTTT.

The chain carries TRBV19 and TRBJ2-5; D is perhaps TRBD1 (5 bases). The germline V gene encodes CDR1 LNHDA and CDR2 SQIVND (reference sequence). The CDR3 is made up of 15 amino acids. The V and J ends lost 3 bases and 2 bases respectively, with 13 bases between them. The CDR3: CASSMETVRQETQYF. For the CDR3, the DNA is TGTGCCAGTAGTATGGAGACAGTGCGACAAGAGACCCAGTACTTC. Variable domain in full (rest from reference TRBV19 and TRBJ2-5): DGGITQSPKYLFRKEGQNVTLSCEQNLNHDAMYWYRQDPGQGLRLIYYSQIVNDFQKGDIAEGYSVSREKKESFPLTVTSAQKNPTAFYLCASSMETVRQETQYFGPGTRLLVL.

The genes are TRBV24-1 and TRBJ1-2; perhaps TRBD1 as D (5 bases). The CDR3 has 15 amino acids. V lost 7 bases and J lost 4, with 18 bases in between. Germline V gene data show CDR1 as KGHDR and CDR2 as SFDVKD. This CDR3 reads CATRADRPIGYGYTF. CDR3 coding DNA: TGTGCCACCAGGGCTGACAGACCGATAGGCTATGGCTACACCTTC.

The gene calls are TRBV3-1 (or the pseudogene TRBV3-2) and TRBJ1-6; D may be TRBD1 (5 bases). Trimming removed 6 bases at V and 7 bases at J, with 16 bases between. CDR3 length equals 15 residues. Germline lookup yields CDR1 LGHDT and CDR2 YNNKEL (reference sequence). The CDR3 sequence: CASSPPLGTNSPLHF. For the CDR3, the DNA is TGTGCCAGCAGTCCCCCCCTTGGGACGAATTCACCCCTCCACTTT.

The rearrangement links TRBV5-5 to TRBJ1-2; possible D gene TRBD1, 5 bases. This CDR3 has 14 amino acids. The V gene's germline CDR1 is SGHKS and CDR2 YYEKEE (reference sequence). V was cut by 4 bases and J by 6 bases, with 16 bases left in between. The CDR3 spells CASSTARGSNGYTF. The DNA for the CDR3 is TGTGCCAGCAGCACCGCGCGGGGCTCCAATGGCTACACCTTC.

This sequence joins TRBV29-1 and TRBJ1-1; no firm D call. This CDR3 has 11 residues. Trimming pared 6 bases from V and 4 bases from J, leaving 9 bases between. The V gene's germline CDR1 is SQVTM and CDR2 ANQGSEA. CDR3 nucleotides: TGCAGCGTCCTTGCTGGCACTGAAGCTTTCTTT. As protein: CSVLAGTEAFF.